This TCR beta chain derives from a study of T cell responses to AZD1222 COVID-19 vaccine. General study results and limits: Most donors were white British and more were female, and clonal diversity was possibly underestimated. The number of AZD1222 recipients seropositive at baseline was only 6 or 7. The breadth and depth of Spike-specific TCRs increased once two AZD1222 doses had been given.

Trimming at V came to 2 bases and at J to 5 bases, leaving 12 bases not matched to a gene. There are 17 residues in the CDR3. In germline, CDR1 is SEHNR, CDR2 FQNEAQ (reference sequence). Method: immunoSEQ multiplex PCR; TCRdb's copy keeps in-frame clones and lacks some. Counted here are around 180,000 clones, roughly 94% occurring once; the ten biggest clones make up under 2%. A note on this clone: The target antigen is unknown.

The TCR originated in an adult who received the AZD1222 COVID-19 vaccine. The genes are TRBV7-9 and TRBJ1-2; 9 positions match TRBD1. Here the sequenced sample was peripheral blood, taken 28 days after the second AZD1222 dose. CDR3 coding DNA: TGTGCCAGCAGCTTAATTGGACAGGGGTTCGCTCGGTATGGCTACACCTTC. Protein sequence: CASSLIGQGFARYGYTF.